One sample yielded the 10 T cell receptor beta chains listed below, sequenced in a study of beta chain features in type 1 diabetes. For these receptors, no antigen is known. Since all of the isolated RNA was reverse transcribed, expressed TCRB transcripts were what got sequenced. The table came from immunoSEQ multiplex PCR; TCRdb's copy has only in-frame clones and leaves some out. Of over 650,000 clones in the sample, about 14% were seen once. General observations from the study: Among all four CD4+ subsets, Type 1 diabetes patients had TCRB CDR3s that were moderately but significantly shorter.

Material for sequencing was naive CD4+ T cells from blood. All receptors come from a man aged 18 to 29 with type 1 diabetes.

This clone was counted only a few times. The V call is TRBV28, the J call TRBJ2-3; TRBD2 matches 8 bases. Germline V gene sequence: CDR1 MDHEN, CDR2 SYDVKM. This CDR3 spans 13 amino acids. J lost 4 bases, V lost 5 bases, and 2 bases had no gene match. CDR3 DNA: TGTGCCAGCAGTCCCGGGGGGGCAGATACGCAGTATTTT. This gives the protein CASSPGGADTQYF. Filled out from reference TRBV28 and TRBJ2-3, the complete variable domain reads DVKVTQSSRYLVKRTGEKVFLECVQDMDHENMFWYRQDPGLGLRLIYFSYDVKMKEKGDIPEGYSVSREKKERFSLILESASTNQTSMYLCASSPGGADTQYFGPGTRLTVL.

This clone has just a few counts. J is TRBJ2-3 and V is TRBV9; the match to TRBD2 covers 13 bases. This CDR3 has 16 amino acids. Germline assignment: CDR1 SGDLS and CDR2 YYNGEE. J was trimmed by 4 bases and V by 3 bases; bases with no gene match: 5. The chain's CDR3 is CASSGRTSGSSDTQYF. CDR3 DNA: TGTGCCAGCAGCGGACGGACTAGCGGGAGCTCAGATACGCAGTATTTT.

The V call is TRBV7-9, the J call TRBJ2-2; 7 bases align to TRBD1. From germline, CDR1 is SEHNR and CDR2 FQNEAQ (reference sequence). The CDR3 totals 15 residues. The V gene end was trimmed by 6 bases and the J gene end by 1 base; junction bases not matched to a gene: 5. In DNA, the CDR3 is TGTGCCAGCAGACCGGGACAGAAGAACACCGGGGAGCTGTTTTTT. Its protein product is CASRPGQKNTGELFF.

V is TRBV9 and J is TRBJ2-3; 15 bases agree with TRBD2. The CDR3 sequence is 15 residues long. V lost 5 bases and J lost 5; bases outside the gene matches: 3. Looked up from germline, CDR1 is SGDLS and CDR2 is YYNGEE. Here the CDR3 reads CASRTGLAGGDTQYF. CDR3 bases: TGTGCCAGCAGGACGGGACTAGCGGGAGGAGATACGCAGTATTTT.

This clone was observed a handful of times. The chain is built from TRBV7-2 and TRBJ2-7; D gene unclear. Germline V CDR1 and CDR2: SGHTA, FQGNSA. The CDR3 is made up of 13 amino acids. V lost 8 bases to trimming and J lost 12 bases, with 23 bases between them. CDR3 sequence reads: CASSPIRTPRRYF. CDR3 sequence (DNA): TGTGCCAGCTCCCCGATACGAACCCCACGCCGGTACTTC.

There are a few counts of this clone. V and J are TRBV29-1 and TRBJ2-1; 11 positions agree with TRBD1. The V gene end was trimmed by 8 bases and the J gene end by 7 bases; junction bases not matched to a gene: 10. CDR1 SQVTM and CDR2 ANQGSEA come from the germline V gene. The CDR3 loop spans 14 amino acids. Written as DNA, the CDR3 is TGCAGCCAATCCAGGGGACAGGGGGTGAATGAGCAGTTCTTC. Amino acid sequence: CSQSRGQGVNEQFF.

The chain employs TRBV7-9 and TRBJ1-2, with D tentatively TRBD1 (6 bases). Germline values: CDR1 SEHNR, CDR2 FQNEAQ (reference sequence). This CDR3 is built from 11 residues. Here the CDR3 DNA reads TGTGCAGAGGGGGGCGAGGATGGCTACACCTTC. This encodes CAEGGEDGYTF.

The table lists this clone with a few counts. V is TRBV28 and J is TRBJ2-1, with D perhaps matching TRBD2 (6 bases). V was cut by 7 bases and J by 6 bases, with 13 bases left in between. The CDR3 extends over 13 amino acids. Germline assignment: CDR1 MDHEN and CDR2 SYDVKM. The CDR3 DNA reads as TGTGCCAGCACCCTCGGGACTGCCAATGAGCAGTTCTTC. It specifies CASTLGTANEQFF.

The chain has TRBV28 and TRBJ2-1, with TRBD1 matching 9 bases. Germline trimming cut 2 bases from V and 7 bases from J; bases unmatched to any gene: 6. This CDR3 is built from 15 residues. Per the germline V gene, CDR1 is MDHEN and CDR2 is SYDVKM. The CDR3 loop reads CASSLTGGPRNEQFF. CDR3 DNA sequence: TGTGCCAGCAGTTTAACAGGGGGCCCCCGAAATGAGCAGTTCTTC.

The V and J genes are TRBV10-3 and TRBJ2-1; TRBD2 aligns across 9 bases. CDR1 and CDR2 (germline): ENHRY, SYGVKD. The J segment lost 4 bases and the V segment lost 6 bases, leaving 10 bases of the junction unmatched. The CDR3 contains 16 residues. The CDR3 region has the DNA TGTGCCATCAGGGGGGTAGCGGGAGCCCCGTACAATGAGCAGTTCTTC. This encodes CAIRGVAGAPYNEQFF.